These 14 T cell receptor beta chains originate from one sample sequenced in a study of T cells after yellow fever vaccination. In TCRdb, the 5' RACE reads were re-called with MiXCR into one record per CDR3 protein. The sample has around 70,000 distinct CDR3 sequences, more than 5.5% seen once. Material: CD8+ T cells sorted from PBMCs, obtained 4 to 5 days after the first yellow fever vaccination. The origin of the receptors is a man between 18 and 35 years old who received the YFV17D yellow fever vaccine.

There are many counts of this clonotype. This chain links TRBV4-3 with TRBJ2-6; no definite D call. This CDR3 is built from 16 residues. Germline V gives CDR1 LGHNA, CDR2 YSLEER. V gave up 0 bases and J gave up 4 bases, with 10 bases separating them. Here the CDR3 DNA reads TGCGCCAGCAGCCAAGATGCCGGTACCGGGGCCAACGTCCTGACTTTC. Its protein is CASSQDAGTGANVLTF.

This clonotype has a count of ten or more. The rearrangement links TRBV7-8 to TRBJ1-2, with no clear D. V was shortened by 1 base and J by 0 bases, with 18 bases between the two germline ends. Germline CDR1 SGHVS, CDR2 FQNEAQ. This CDR3 is 18 amino acids long. The CDR3 coding sequence is TGTGCCAGCAGCTTAGTCTCTGAGTATCAGGCCACTAACTATGGCTACACCTTC. Protein sequence: CASSLVSEYQATNYGYTF.

This clonotype was picked up many times. V usage is TRBV27 and J usage is TRBJ1-5; TRBD1 is a possible D gene (5 bases). Germline CDR1 and CDR2: MNHEY and SMNVEV (reference sequence). The length of the CDR3 is 14 residues. V lost 3 bases, J lost 0 bases, and 6 bases lay in between. CDR3 in amino acids: CASSLTVSNQPQHF. The CDR3 bases are TGTGCCAGCAGTTTGACAGTTAGCAATCAGCCCCAGCATTTT.

This clonotype was counted ten times or more. This chain connects TRBV28 to TRBJ2-4, with 8 bases aligning to TRBD1. This CDR3 has 14 residues. Germline V gene sequence: CDR1 MDHEN, CDR2 SYDVKM. The junction had 7 bases not matched to a gene; V was cut back by 3 bases and J by 9 bases. This CDR3 is CASSFRTGYGIQYF. The CDR3 coding sequence is TGTGCCAGCAGTTTTAGGACAGGGTACGGCATTCAGTACTTC.

In this sample, this clonotype turned up a few times. The chain couples TRBV6-2 or TRBV6-3 to TRBJ2-3; maybe TRBD2 (6 bases). The CDR3 is 14 residues long. Germline CDR1 reads MNHEY; CDR2 reads SVGEGT. The germline V and J ends were trimmed by 4 bases and 2 bases, with 10 bases remaining between them. The chain's CDR3 is CASSWGDHTDTQYF. For the CDR3, the DNA is TGTGCCAGCAGTTGGGGGGACCACACAGATACGCAGTATTTT.

This clonotype was seen ten or more times. The V call is TRBV20-1, the J call TRBJ2-7, with D unclear. Per germline, CDR1 DFQATT and CDR2 SNEGSKA (reference sequence). This CDR3 is 15 amino acids long. V lost 1 base and J 0 bases, leaving 13 bases between the germline ends. The CDR3 DNA reads TGCAGTGCTAGAGCGAAAGGGCCTAGCTCCTACGAGCAGTACTTC. Protein sequence: CSARAKGPSSYEQYF.

Ten or more counts support this clonotype. This chain links TRBV5-1 with TRBJ2-7, with 7 bases fitting TRBD2. Germline V gives CDR1 SGHRS, CDR2 YFSETQ. Germline trimming cut 0 bases from V and 2 bases from J; bases unmatched to any gene: 5. The CDR3 covers 15 residues. The CDR3 sequence: CASSLGRRGAYEQYF. The CDR3 DNA is TGCGCCAGCAGCTTGGGCCGACGGGGGGCCTACGAGCAGTACTTC.

The chain employs TRBV15 and TRBJ2-3; D is unclear. Germline values: CDR1 LNHNV, CDR2 YYDKDF (reference sequence). Trimming stripped 0 bases from V and 0 bases from J, with 16 bases between. The CDR3 loop spans 18 amino acids. CDR3 amino acids: CATSRDPYITSSTDTQYF. CDR3 DNA: TGTGCCACCAGCAGAGACCCGTACATAACTTCTAGCACAGATACGCAGTATTTT.

The chain employs TRBV3-1 and TRBJ2-2; D is tentatively TRBD1 or TRBD2 (6 bases each). The CDR3 spans 18 residues. V was cut by 1 base and J by 4 bases, with 19 bases left in between. Germline V gives CDR1 LGHDT, CDR2 YNNKEL (reference sequence). CDR3 in amino acids: CASSQVGGGPVVTGELFF. CDR3 DNA sequence: TGTGCCAGCAGCCAAGTTGGTGGGGGGCCGGTAGTCACCGGGGAGCTGTTTTTT.

The V gene is TRBV19, the J gene TRBJ2-3, with a tentative D call TRBD1 (5 bases). V shed 8 bases and J shed 6 bases, with 12 bases lying between them. There are 12 residues in the CDR3. Per the germline V gene, CDR1 is LNHDA and CDR2 is SQIVND (reference sequence). CDR3: CASSQGWDTQYF. CDR3 coding DNA: TGTGCCAGTTCCCAGGGTTGGGATACGCAGTATTTT.

The rearrangement links TRBV5-1 to TRBJ2-5, with D perhaps TRBD2 (5 bases). Per the germline V gene, CDR1 is SGHRS and CDR2 is YFSETQ. The V and J ends lost 5 bases and 5 bases respectively, with 28 bases between them. The CDR3 runs 18 residues. This chain's CDR3 is CASSTTLDPGQWEETQYF. The CDR3 bases are TGCGCCAGCAGTACTACCCTTGATCCGGGTCAATGGGAGGAGACCCAGTACTTC.

This clonotype was counted ten times or more. V is TRBV5-1 and J is TRBJ2-7; D gene uncertain. The germline gives CDR1 SGHRS, CDR2 YFSETQ. The CDR3 contains 14 residues. Trimming cost V 0 bases and J 2 bases, with 9 bases left between them. The DNA of the CDR3 is TGCGCCAGCAGCTTGGCGGCACAGACCTACGAGCAGTACTTC. Translating it yields CASSLAAQTYEQYF.

The genes are TRBV12-3 or TRBV12-4 and TRBJ1-1; D is perhaps TRBD1 (5 bases). This CDR3 is 12 amino acids long. In DNA form, the CDR3 reads TGTGCTGGTAGGGGTGGGAACACTGAAGCTTTCTTT. Protein: CAGRGGNTEAFF.

This clonotype was observed many times. The chain recombines TRBV7-6 with TRBJ1-1; 7 bases match TRBD1. CDR3 length: 15 amino acids. Unmatched junction bases numbered 9, after V lost 4 bases and J lost 4 bases. Germline V gives CDR1 SGHVS, CDR2 FNYEAQ. CDR3 coding DNA: TGTGCCAGCAGCTGGAAGACAGGGCCGGGCACTGAAGCTTTCTTT. As protein: CASSWKTGPGTEAFF. Combining the CDR3 with reference TRBV7-6 and TRBJ1-1 gives the whole variable domain GAGVSQSPRYKVTKRGQDVALRCDPISGHVSLYWYRQALGQGPEFLTYFNYEAQQDKSGLPNDRFSAERPEGSISTLTIQRTEQRDSAMYRCASSWKTGPGTEAFFGQGTRLTVV.